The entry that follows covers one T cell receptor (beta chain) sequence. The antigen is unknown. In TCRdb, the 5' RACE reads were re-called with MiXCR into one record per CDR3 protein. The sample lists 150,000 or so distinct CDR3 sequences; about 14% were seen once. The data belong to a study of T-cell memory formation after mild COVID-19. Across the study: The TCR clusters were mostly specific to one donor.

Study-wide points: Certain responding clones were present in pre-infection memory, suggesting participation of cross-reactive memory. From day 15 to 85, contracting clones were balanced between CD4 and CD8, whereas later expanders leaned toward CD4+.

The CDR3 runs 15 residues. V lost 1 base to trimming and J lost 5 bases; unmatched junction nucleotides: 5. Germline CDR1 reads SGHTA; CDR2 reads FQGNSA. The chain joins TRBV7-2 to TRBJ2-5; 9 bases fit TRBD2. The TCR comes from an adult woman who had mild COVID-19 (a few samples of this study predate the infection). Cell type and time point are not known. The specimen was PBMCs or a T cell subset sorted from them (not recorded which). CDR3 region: CASSLVAGGLETQYF. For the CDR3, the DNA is TGTGCCAGCAGCTTAGTGGCGGGAGGGCTCGAGACCCAGTACTTC. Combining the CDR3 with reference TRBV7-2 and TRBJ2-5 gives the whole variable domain GAGVSQSPSNKVTEKGKDVELRCDPISGHTALYWYRQSLGQGLEFLIYFQGNSAPDKSGLPSDRFSAERTGGSVSTLTIQRTQQEDSAVYLCASSLVAGGLETQYFGPGTRLLVL.